This entry lists 2 T cell receptor beta chains sequenced from one sample in a study of Ad26.COV2.S vaccination and SARS-CoV-2 variants (dated by TCRdb to 2020 to 2023). Library preparation employed the immunoSEQ multiplex PCR assay. TCRdb mirrors the immuneACCESS table, restricted to in-frame sequences. Some clones are absent from its copies; in checked studies, under half trace to an unresolved V gene, and the reason for the others is unknown. The sample yields hundreds of thousands of clones; 90% were counted once. More than 9% of the sample is in the top ten clones. The intended sense of this specimen's treatment or condition label: 19 received Ad26.COV2.S at low or high dose, single or two shots; a few received placebo; per-sample allocation not given. Repertoires of vaccine and placebo recipients were sequenced from samples taken on day 63 after the first injection. The sequenced sample was peripheral blood, obtained in a trial of Ad26.COV2.S vaccine versus placebo. These receptors all stem from a person between 18 and 65 years old who received the Ad26.COV2.S COVID-19 vaccine or a placebo.

V gene TRBV30 combines with J gene TRBJ2-2; D is uncertain. The CDR3 covers 13 residues. With 0 bases removed from V and 6 bases from J, the gap between germline ends came to 8 bases. Per germline, CDR1 GTSNPN and CDR2 SVGIG (reference sequence). The CDR3 DNA reads TGTGCCTGGAGTGTACGTGGTCCCGGGGAGCTGTTTTTT. This sequence encodes CAWSVRGPGELFF.

V usage is TRBV10-3 and J usage is TRBJ2-2, with 8 bases fitting TRBD1. V was pared by 7 bases and J by 3 bases, with 4 bases of the junction left unmatched. CDR3 size: 14 residues. The germline CDR1 and CDR2 sequences are ENHRY and SYGVKD. CDR3 nucleotides: TGTGCCATCAAAACGGGACAGGACACCGGGGAGCTGTTTTTT. Translated, it gives CAIKTGQDTGELFF.